This passage covers 19 T cell receptor beta chains from one sample sequenced in a study of CD8+ T cells in alopecia areata. Investigators isolated RNA and reverse transcribed it into cDNA to act as the sequencing template. Sequenced by immunoSEQ multiplex PCR; TCRdb stores in-frame clones only, minus some. This sample carries roughly 130,000 clones, approximately 58% of them seen once, and the ten largest clones take less than 5.5%. This specimen was CD4+ T cells sorted from blood, taken at week 0. The source of these receptors is a human donor with alopecia areata.

The V call is TRBV9, the J call TRBJ2-1; D perhaps matches TRBD2 (6 bases). V was shortened by 0 bases and J by 9 bases, with 16 bases between the two germline ends. The CDR3 runs to 15 residues. The V gene's germline CDR1 is SGDLS and CDR2 YYNGEE. CDR3 DNA: TGTGCCAGCAGCGTAGGGAGGGGCCGGGAAGGTGAGCAGTTCTTC. Translating it yields CASSVGRGREGEQFF. The full variable domain, in which reference TRBV9 and TRBJ2-1 provide the parts outside the CDR3, is DSGVTQTPKHLITATGQRVTLRCSPRSGDLSVYWYQQSLDQGLQFLIQYYNGEERAKGNILERFSAQQFPDLHSELNLSSLELGDSALYFCASSVGRGREGEQFFGPGTRLTVL.

This clone was picked up a small number of times. The chain couples TRBV14 to TRBJ2-1; D call uncertain. The V end lost 4 bases, the J end lost 6 bases, and 10 bases lay between the germline ends. The CDR3 is made up of 13 amino acids. CDR1 is SGHDN, CDR2 FVKESK, per germline. The CDR3 nucleotides read TGTGCCAGCAGCCCTGCAGTAGCCAATGAGCAGTTCTTC. Its protein is CASSPAVANEQFF.

This sequence joins TRBV7-2 and TRBJ2-7; D unclear. This CDR3 spans 13 amino acids. The germline V gene has CDR1 SGHTA and CDR2 FQGNSA. Trimming shortened V by 1 base and J by 2 bases, and 6 bases separated the two germline ends. CDR3 in DNA: TGTGCCAGCAGCTTAGGGGAAACCTACGAGCAGTACTTC. Translating it yields CASSLGETYEQYF.

This clone was picked up a small number of times. The chain joins TRBV4-3 to TRBJ1-2; D not resolved. Germline V CDR1 and CDR2: LGHNA, YSLEER. The V end was cut by 1 base, the J end by 4 bases, with 10 bases between. The CDR3 contains 14 residues. CDR3 protein: CASSQGAGSYGYTF. As DNA, the CDR3 is TGCGCCAGCAGCCAAGGAGCCGGCAGCTATGGCTACACCTTC.

This clone was observed a few times. The CDR3 reads CASSNLRTGEQYF. The CDR3 DNA is TGTGCCAGTAGTAACCTAAGGACAGGCGAGCAGTACTTC. The V gene is TRBV19, the J gene TRBJ2-7; 7 nucleotides agree with TRBD1. Trimming at V came to 4 bases and at J to 6 bases, leaving 6 bases not matched to a gene. The CDR3 covers 13 residues. Germline lookup yields CDR1 LNHDA and CDR2 SQIVND (reference sequence).

The CDR3 spells CASSFWEGRNYGYTF. The CDR3 region has the DNA TGTGCCAGCAGCTTTTGGGAGGGACGGAACTATGGCTACACCTTC. The gene calls are TRBV5-4 and TRBJ1-2; D is perhaps TRBD1 (5 bases). CDR1 SGHNT and CDR2 YYREEE come from the germline V gene (reference sequence). The CDR3 length is 15 residues. V lost 2 bases and J lost 2, with 13 bases in between.

This clone was detected a few times. This chain links TRBV9 with TRBJ2-5; D is undetermined. Germline lookup yields CDR1 SGDLS and CDR2 YYNGEE. The CDR3 is made up of 14 amino acids. V was trimmed by 0 bases and J by 2 bases, leaving 8 bases between them. CDR3 sequence reads: CASSVVWSQETQYF. The CDR3 nucleotides are TGTGCCAGCAGCGTAGTTTGGTCTCAAGAGACCCAGTACTTC.

This chain links TRBV11-2 with TRBJ1-6, with D unclear. V dropped 7 bases and J dropped 0 bases, with 19 bases sitting between them. This CDR3 spans 18 amino acids. Germline loops: CDR1 SGHAT, CDR2 FQNNGV. The CDR3 DNA is TGTGCCAGCACTTCGAGGACGGGCACAACCTCCTATAATTCACCCCTCCACTTT. Translating it yields CASTSRTGTTSYNSPLHF.

This clone occurred a few times. The rearrangement links TRBV7-8 to TRBJ2-7, with 8 bases that match TRBD1. The CDR3 spans 15 residues. From germline, CDR1 is SGHVS and CDR2 FQNEAQ. The V and J ends lost 1 base and 6 bases, in that order; junction bases with no gene match: 8. The CDR3, as DNA: TGTGCCAGCAGCTTAGGCGACAGGGGCATAGGCGAGCAGTACTTC. This encodes CASSLGDRGIGEQYF.

The chain joins TRBV9 to TRBJ2-5; D tentatively fits TRBD1 or TRBD2 (6 bases each). Germline V gives CDR1 SGDLS, CDR2 YYNGEE. The CDR3 is 17 amino acids. The V end was cut by 2 bases, the J end by 4 bases, with 21 bases between. CDR3 protein: CASSVGQRALSPETQYF. CDR3 bases: TGTGCCAGCAGCGTTGGACAGCGGGCTCTCTCCCCAGAGACCCAGTACTTC.

This chain uses TRBV5-1 with TRBJ1-1; unclear D gene. V lost 0 bases to trimming and J lost 1 base, with 7 bases between them. CDR3 length: 14 residues. CDR1 is SGHRS, CDR2 YFSETQ, per germline. This CDR3 is CASSLVGWNTEAFF. CDR3 DNA sequence: TGCGCCAGCAGCTTGGTGGGCTGGAACACTGAAGCTTTCTTT. The full variable domain, with the rest looked up from reference TRBV5-1 and TRBJ1-1, is KAGVTQTPRYLIKTRGQQVTLSCSPISGHRSVSWYQQTPGQGLQFLFEYFSETQRNKGNFPGRFSGRQFSNSRSEMNVSTLELGDSALYLCASSLVGWNTEAFFGQGTRLTVV.

This clone was seen only a few times. This chain connects TRBV30 to TRBJ2-7; 13 bases are a match to TRBD2. The CDR3 contains 14 residues. Germline-derived CDR1 and CDR2 are GTSNPN and SVGIG (reference sequence). After removal of 0 bases from V and 6 bases from J, the junction contained 2 bases not matched to a gene. The CDR3 loop reads CAWSVGLAGAEQYF. DNA of the CDR3: TGTGCCTGGAGTGTAGGACTAGCGGGAGCCGAGCAGTACTTC.

V is TRBV27 and J is TRBJ1-1; 10 nucleotides match TRBD1. V lost 0 bases and J lost 11; bases outside the gene matches: 3. Germline CDR1 reads MNHEY; CDR2 reads SMNVEV (reference sequence). This CDR3 comprises 13 residues. The CDR3 DNA follows: TGTGCCAGCAGTTTATCGGGACAGGGGTGGGCTTTCTTT. Translation: CASSLSGQGWAFF.

This chain connects TRBV5-1 to TRBJ2-3; maybe TRBD1 (6 bases). Germline V gene sequence: CDR1 SGHRS, CDR2 YFSETQ. V was clipped by 4 bases and J by 4 bases, with 13 bases between them. The CDR3 is 14 amino acids. CDR3 DNA sequence: TGCGCCAGCAGCCCGTCAACAGGGTCAGATACGCAGTATTTT. This sequence encodes CASSPSTGSDTQYF.

The V call is TRBV2, the J call TRBJ1-1; D possibly corresponds to TRBD1 (6 bases). Looked up from germline, CDR1 is SNHLY and CDR2 is FYNNEI. The CDR3 is 11 amino acids. The V gene lost 7 bases and the J gene lost 11 bases, with 14 bases spanning the gap. The CDR3 region has the DNA TGTGCCAGCAATCAGGGGTTTTGGGCTTTCTTT. As protein: CASNQGFWAFF.

The CDR3 loop reads CASSSRAGEGGYTF. The CDR3 bases are TGTGCCAGCAGCTCCCGGGCAGGGGAGGGTGGCTACACCTTC. The chain recombines TRBV7-2 with TRBJ1-2; D perhaps matches TRBD1 (6 bases). This CDR3 is 14 amino acids long. CDR1 is SGHTA and CDR2 is FQGNSA in the germline V gene. Trimming left V 4 bases short and J 7 bases short, with 16 bases between. Based on the CDR3 plus reference TRBV7-2 and TRBJ1-2, the full variable domain is GAGVSQSPSNKVTEKGKDVELRCDPISGHTALYWYRQSLGQGLEFLIYFQGNSAPDKSGLPSDRFSAERTGGSVSTLTIQRTQQEDSAVYLCASSSRAGEGGYTFGSGTRLTVV.

The chain links TRBV7-8 to TRBJ2-4; D is perhaps TRBD2 (6 bases). Germline CDR1 is SGHVS and CDR2 is FQNEAQ. V dropped 1 base and J dropped 8 bases, with 18 bases sitting between them. This CDR3 spans 16 amino acids. In nucleotides, the CDR3 is TGTGCCAGCAGCTTAGGATCTATGGCAGGAGGGGACATTCAGTACTTC. Its protein is CASSLGSMAGGDIQYF. Based on the CDR3 plus reference TRBV7-8 and TRBJ2-4, the full variable domain is GAGVSQSPRYKVAKRGQDVALRCDPISGHVSLFWYQQALGQGPEFLTYFQNEAQLDKSGLPSDRFFAERPEGSVSTLKIQRTQQEDSAVYLCASSLGSMAGGDIQYFGAGTRLSVL.

This clone was recorded a few times. The chain joins TRBV27 to TRBJ2-3, with 7 bases matching TRBD1. Per germline, CDR1 MNHEY and CDR2 SMNVEV (reference sequence). The CDR3 spans 15 residues. The V and J ends lost 3 bases and 1 base, in that order; junction bases with no gene match: 4. DNA of the CDR3: TGTGCCAGCAGTTTCCGACAGGGAGGCACAGATACGCAGTATTTT. Translated: CASSFRQGGTDTQYF.

The CDR3 loop is CASSSGAGFYGYTF. CDR3 nucleotides: TGTGCCAGCAGTTCAGGGGCAGGGTTCTATGGCTACACCTTC. V gene TRBV28 combines with J gene TRBJ1-2; possibly TRBD1 for D (6 bases). This CDR3 spans 14 amino acids. Trimming cost V 4 bases and J 4 bases, with 13 bases left between them. Germline values: CDR1 MDHEN, CDR2 SYDVKM.